The 17 T cell receptor beta chains below were found in one sample sequenced in a study of T-cell memory formation after mild COVID-19. From the 5' RACE reads, TCRdb called clonotypes with MiXCR, one entry per CDR3 protein. Among around 340,000 distinct CDR3 sequences, around 15% were seen once, and the ten largest hold around a fifth. Input material: PBMCs or a T cell subset sorted from them (not recorded which). Receptor source: a young man who had mild COVID-19 (a few samples of this study predate the infection). Cell type and time point are not known.

This clonotype has more than one count but fewer than ten. The chain carries TRBV12-3 or TRBV12-4 and TRBJ2-6; the D call may be TRBD1 or TRBD2 (5 bases each). Trimming left V 5 bases short and J 6 bases short, with 11 bases between. The CDR3 has 14 residues. CDR3 sequence reads: CASSTYGAANVLTF. In DNA, the CDR3 is TGTGCCAGCAGTACCTACGGGGCGGCCAACGTCCTGACTTTC.

The rearrangement links TRBV20-1 to TRBJ2-1; 9 nucleotides align to TRBD1. Germline CDR1 is DFQATT and CDR2 is SNEGSKA (reference sequence). The trim removed 5 bases at V and 1 base at J, leaving 3 bases unmatched. This CDR3 comprises 14 residues. Here the CDR3 DNA reads TGCAGTGCTGAGGGACAGGGTTCCTACAATGAGCAGTTCTTC. It specifies CSAEGQGSYNEQFF.

This chain uses TRBV7-6 with TRBJ2-2, with TRBD1 matching 7 bases. V shed 5 bases and J 6 bases; nucleotides not matched to a gene: 9. CDR1 and CDR2 (germline): SGHVS, FNYEAQ. The CDR3 is made up of 15 amino acids. CDR3 DNA: TGTGCCAGCAGCCCTAGGGACAGTCCGGCCGGGGAGCTGTTTTTT. Encoded protein: CASSPRDSPAGELFF.

This clonotype was observed a few times. This chain connects TRBV24-1 to TRBJ2-3; D possibly corresponds to TRBD2 (5 bases). V gave up 4 bases and J gave up 1 base, with 14 bases separating them. This CDR3 has 16 residues. Germline loops: CDR1 KGHDR, CDR2 SFDVKD. CDR3 bases: TGTGCCACCAGTGACCTGACCTTCGGGGGCACAGATACGCAGTATTTT. Translated: CATSDLTFGGTDTQYF.

The rearrangement uses TRBV6-2 or TRBV6-3 and TRBJ2-1, with 7 bases that match TRBD2. CDR3 length: 16 amino acids. V lost 4 bases, J lost 0 bases, and 6 bases stayed unmatched. Germline assignment: CDR1 MNHEY and CDR2 SVGEGT. The CDR3 DNA sequence: TGTGCCAGCAGTTCGGGGGGTCCGAGCTCCTACAATGAGCAGTTCTTC. This encodes CASSSGGPSSYNEQFF.

The gene calls are TRBV7-2 and TRBJ2-3; possibly TRBD1 for D (5 bases). CDR1 and CDR2 from the germline V gene are SGHTA and FQGNSA. Deletions cut 5 bases from V and 4 bases from J, with 10 bases between. This CDR3 comprises 13 residues. CDR3 in amino acids: CASSLTVADTQYF. The CDR3 DNA is TGTGCCAGCAGCCTGACAGTGGCAGATACGCAGTATTTT.

Only a few counts were recorded for this clonotype. The J gene is TRBJ2-2, the V gene TRBV9; possibly TRBD1 for D (5 bases). This CDR3 has 14 amino acids. CDR1 and CDR2 from the germline V gene are SGDLS and YYNGEE. The V and J ends lost 1 base and 4 bases respectively, with 8 bases between them. The CDR3 protein is CASSVSRATGELFF. The CDR3 nucleotides read TGTGCCAGCAGCGTATCCAGGGCCACCGGGGAGCTGTTTTTT.

This clonotype was observed a single time. The V call is TRBV30, the J call TRBJ2-2; no firm D call. CDR1 is GTSNPN and CDR2 is SVGIG in the germline V gene (reference sequence). The CDR3 runs 18 residues. Trimming cost V 0 bases and J 4 bases, with 21 bases left between them. Written as DNA, the CDR3 is TGTGCCTGGAGTGTACAGAGCAGAATAAACCTGGGCACCGGGGAGCTGTTTTTT. Amino acids: CAWSVQSRINLGTGELFF.

The sample holds a few counts of this clonotype. The V and J genes are TRBV18 and TRBJ1-1; weak D call: TRBD1 (6 bases). Trimming left V 0 bases short and J 5 bases short, with 13 bases between. Germline V gene sequence: CDR1 KGHSH, CDR2 LQKENI. The CDR3 runs 15 residues. CDR3 loop: CASSPPRGDGTEAFF. CDR3 nucleotides: TGTGCCAGCTCACCACCGAGGGGGGATGGAACTGAAGCTTTCTTT.

The table lists this clonotype with a few counts. The rearrangement links TRBV7-2 to TRBJ2-1; 8 nucleotides line up with TRBD2. This CDR3 is 15 amino acids long. The germline CDR1 and CDR2 sequences are SGHTA and FQGNSA. V dropped 7 bases and J dropped 6; count of bases not matched to a gene: 11. As DNA, the CDR3 is TGTGCCAGCACCCTAGTCGGGGGGGCCCCCAATGAGCAGTTCTTC. It codes for CASTLVGGAPNEQFF.

The chain recombines TRBV24-1 with TRBJ1-5; D gene unclear. The V end was cut by 7 bases, the J end by 6 bases, with 18 bases between. Germline assignment: CDR1 KGHDR and CDR2 SFDVKD. This CDR3 is 15 amino acids long. The CDR3 DNA follows: TGTGCCACCAGCGGCCGGACGGCCGGCAGTCAGCCCCAGCATTTT. Its translation: CATSGRTAGSQPQHF.

The chain couples TRBV29-1 to TRBJ1-2; TRBD1 matches at 7 bases. Losses at the gene ends were 1 base for V and 6 bases for J; bases not matched to a gene: 8. This CDR3 is built from 14 residues. CDR1 is SQVTM and CDR2 is ANQGSEA in the germline V gene. CDR3 in amino acids: CSVEGGQGVHGYTF. The CDR3 region has the DNA TGCAGCGTTGAAGGGGGGCAGGGGGTTCATGGCTACACCTTC.

The chain carries TRBV2 and TRBJ1-1, with 10 bases fitting TRBD1. Germline trimming cut 7 bases from V and 5 bases from J; bases unmatched to any gene: 10. Germline V lookup: CDR1 SNHLY, CDR2 FYNNEI. The CDR3 runs to 15 residues. The CDR3 DNA follows: TGTGCCAGCACCCAAGAGGGACAGGGGCAAACTGAAGCTTTCTTT. Translated, it gives CASTQEGQGQTEAFF.

This clonotype has just a few counts. The chain has TRBV29-1 and TRBJ2-7; TRBD2 matches at 15 bases. V dropped 6 bases and J dropped 6; count of bases not matched to a gene: 6. Germline CDR1 is SQVTM and CDR2 is ANQGSEA. The CDR3 is made up of 14 amino acids. The CDR3 loop is CSVRTSGGASEQYV. The CDR3 DNA reads TGCAGCGTCCGGACTAGCGGGGGGGCAAGCGAGCAGTACGTC.

This clonotype was recorded a few times. V and J are TRBV7-7 and TRBJ2-5; 9 bases map to TRBD1. The V gene's germline CDR1 is SSHAT and CDR2 FNYEAQ (reference sequence). The J segment lost 5 bases and the V segment lost 3 bases, leaving 4 bases of the junction unmatched. CDR3 length: 14 amino acids. Here the CDR3 DNA reads TGTGCCAGCAGCTTGGGGACAGGGTTCGAGACCCAGTACTTC. It encodes CASSLGTGFETQYF. Combining the CDR3 with reference TRBV7-7 and TRBJ2-5 gives the whole variable domain GAGVSQSPRYKVTKRGQDVTLRCDPISSHATLYWYQQALGQGPEFLTYFNYEAQPDKSGLPSDRFSAERPEGSISTLTIQRTEQRDSAMYRCASSLGTGFETQYFGPGTRLLVL.

This clonotype was detected only a few times. This chain uses TRBV18 with TRBJ2-6; D remains unclear. The V gene lost 3 bases and the J gene lost 0 bases, with 15 bases spanning the gap. This CDR3 contains 18 residues. Germline V gene lookup returns CDR1 KGHSH and CDR2 LQKENI. CDR3 nucleotides: TGTGCCAGCTCACCGCAGCCACAGTTTTCCTCTGGGGCCAACGTCCTGACTTTC. Translation gives CASSPQPQFSSGANVLTF. Complete variable domain (other parts from reference TRBV18 and TRBJ2-6): NAGVMQNPRHLVRRRGQEARLRCSPMKGHSHVYWYRQLPEEGLKFMVYLQKENIIDESGMPKERFSAEFPKEGPSILRIQQVVRGDSAAYFCASSPQPQFSSGANVLTFGAGSRLTVL.

The table lists this clonotype with a count of one. The CDR3 protein is CASSHTLSYNSPLHF. CDR3 DNA sequence: TGTGCCAGCAGCCACACACTGTCCTATAATTCACCCCTCCACTTT. This rearrangement joins TRBV14 to TRBJ1-6; D is unresolved. This CDR3 is built from 15 residues. Per the germline V gene, CDR1 is SGHDN and CDR2 is FVKESK. Trimming stripped 3 bases from V and 1 base from J, with 7 bases between.